This is a list of T cell receptor beta chains from one sample in a study of OX40 agonist ivuxolimab in advanced cancers. Using immunoSEQ multiplex PCR, the repertoire was profiled, and TCRdb retains in-frame clones only, with some absent. The sample includes around 80,000 clones, over 85% of them seen just once. The sample in question was CD4+ or CD8+ T cells sorted from blood, obtained in a trial of the OX40 agonist ivuxolimab. These receptor sequences come from an adult with an advanced solid tumor such as melanoma, head and neck, liver or kidney cancer. Each CDR3 is given with its conserved first and last residue. D genes are given only for firm matches. Clone size is shown for a subset of rows, as once, few, many or a class of expanded clone.

clone size	V gene	J gene	D gene	CDR3 DNA	CDR3 protein
.	TRBV30	TRBJ2-2	TRBD2	TGTGCCTGGAGTAAGGGGACCGGGACTAGCGGGAGGGCCCTTGTCCGGAACACCGGGGAGCTGTTTTTT	CAWSKGTGTSGRALVRNTGELFF
once	TRBV23-1	TRBJ1-1	.	TGCGCCAGCAGTCAATCCAACGGGGTAAGCACTGAAGCTTTCTTT	CASSQSNGVSTEAFF
.	TRBV10-2	TRBJ1-4	.	TGCGCCAGCAGAGCTCAGGACTATAATGAAAAACTGTTTTTT	CASRAQDYNEKLFF
.	TRBV19	TRBJ2-5	TRBD2	TGTGCCAGTAGTGTCCTAGGGGCGGGAGGGGGAGAGACCCAGTACTTC	CASSVLGAGGGETQYF
.	TRBV19	TRBJ1-2	.	TGTGCCAGTAGTATGACATCGCCTGCGGGCTACACCTTC	CASSMTSPAGYTF
.	TRBV7-9	TRBJ2-6	.	TGTGCCAGCAGCTTACCCGCCGGGGTAGGGGCCAACGTCCTGACTTTC	CASSLPAGVGANVLTF
.	TRBV5-4	TRBJ1-6	.	TGTGCCAGCAGCTTGGAGGGTGGGGGCTCACCCCTCCACTTT	CASSLEGGGSPLHF
.	TRBV5-1	TRBJ2-7	.	TGCGCCAGCAGAATGGGCTCGACTGCCCACGAGCAGTACTTC	CASRMGSTAHEQYF
.	TRBV6-1	TRBJ2-2	.	TGTGGGTCGGCACAGCAGGTTACCGGGGAGCTGTTTTTT	CGSAQQVTGELFF
few	TRBV30	TRBJ2-7	TRBD1	TGTGCCTGGTCCCGGACAGGGTCCATCTACGAGCAGTACTTC	CAWSRTGSIYEQYF
.	TRBV4-1	TRBJ1-2	.	TGCGCCAGCAGCCAAGATCTTACAGGATGGGTCTATGGCTACACCTTC	CASSQDLTGWVYGYTF
.	TRBV5-4	TRBJ2-2	.	TGTGCCAGCAGGCCACAGGCTCCCGGGGAGCTGTTTTTT	CASRPQAPGELFF
.	TRBV6-5	TRBJ1-1	.	TGTGCCAGCAGCCCCCGGGGGAACACTGAAGCTTTCTTT	CASSPRGNTEAFF
.	TRBV18	TRBJ1-1	.	TGTGCCAGCTCAACGGACAGTAGAACTGAAGCTTTCTTT	CASSTDSRTEAFF
.	TRBV5-1	TRBJ1-1	.	TGCGCCAGCAGCCCGGCGGGGGGCATGAACACTGAAGCTTTCTTT	CASSPAGGMNTEAFF
.	TRBV5-1	TRBJ1-2	.	TGCGCCAGCAGCTTCAGGACAAGAGAGGGCTACACCTTC	CASSFRTREGYTF
.	TRBV29-1	TRBJ2-5	.	TGCAGCGTTGCCCTAGCGTCCAGGGGCGAGACCCAGTACTTC	CSVALASRGETQYF
.	TRBV6-1	TRBJ2-2	TRBD1	TGTGCCAGCGGGGGACAGGCCCCGAACACCGGGGAGCTGTTTTTT	CASGGQAPNTGELFF
.	TRBV6-6	TRBJ1-1	.	TGTGCCAGCAGGCGGACGGGGGGCGAGGGGTCTGAAGCTTTCTTT	CASRRTGGEGSEAFF
.	TRBV5-4	TRBJ2-5	TRBD1	TGTGCCAGCAGCCTAAGAACCGGGACAGGGGGACTGGAGACCCAGTACTTC	CASSLRTGTGGLETQYF
.	TRBV6-1	TRBJ1-5	.	TGTGCCAGCATATACGGCAGTAGCAATCAGCCCCAGCATTTT	CASIYGSSNQPQHF
.	TRBV27	TRBJ1-1	.	TGTGCCAGCAAGACCGAGATGAACACTGAAGCTTTCTTT	CASKTEMNTEAFF
.	TRBV18	TRBJ2-3	TRBD1	TGTGCCAGCTCACCCTTACCGGGACAGGGAACGACAGATACGCAGTATTTT	CASSPLPGQGTTDTQYF